Following are 18 T cell receptor beta chains from one sample sequenced in a study of T cells in Graves' hyperthyroidism and ophthalmopathy. RNA transcripts yielded amplified TCR beta CDR3 regions. HTBI primers were the set used in a first-round RT-PCR of the TCR CDR3. Using its own MiXCR run on the multiplex PCR reads, TCRdb lists one record per CDR3 protein. The sample contains some 360,000 distinct CDR3 sequences, approximately 15% of which appear only once. Sequencing input: blood. All receptors derive from a woman in her sixties or seventies with Graves' hyperthyroidism.

This clonotype has ten or more counts. The chain employs TRBV2 and TRBJ2-3; weak D call: TRBD2 (7 bases). With 7 bases removed from V and 8 bases from J, the gap between germline ends came to 19 bases. The CDR3 is 14 amino acids. Germline V CDR1 and CDR2: SNHLY, FYNNEI. CDR3 amino acids: CASTQGREMGTQYF. The CDR3 nucleotides read TGTGCCAGCACCCAGGGGCGGGAGATGGGTACGCAGTATTTT.

The V gene is TRBV6-5, the J gene TRBJ2-5; 14 nucleotides match TRBD2. CDR3 length: 16 amino acids. With 2 bases clipped from V and 3 bases from J, the junction kept 2 bases outside the gene matches. The germline gives CDR1 MNHEY, CDR2 SVGAGI. The CDR3 region has the DNA TGTGCCAGCAGTTACACGGGACTAGCGGGAGAAGAGACCCAGTACTTC. It codes for CASSYTGLAGEETQYF.

This clonotype was picked up many times. The J gene is TRBJ2-7, the V gene TRBV12-3 or TRBV12-4, with TRBD2 identical over 10 bases. The CDR3 runs to 14 residues. Losses at the gene ends were 5 bases for V and 4 bases for J; bases not matched to a gene: 5. Written as DNA, the CDR3 is TGTGCCAGCAGTCGGACTAGCGGTACATACGAGCAGTACTTC. Translating gives CASSRTSGTYEQYF.

This clonotype was detected many times. The chain links TRBV5-1 to TRBJ2-1, with 8 bases aligning to TRBD2. Losses at the gene ends were 1 base for V and 7 bases for J; bases not matched to a gene: 10. Germline V CDR1 and CDR2: SGHRS, YFSETQ. This CDR3 has 16 amino acids. The chain's CDR3 is CASSLYSAGGTNEQFF. The CDR3 DNA reads TGCGCCAGCAGCTTGTATTCTGCGGGAGGTACAAATGAGCAGTTCTTC. Variable domain in full (rest from reference TRBV5-1 and TRBJ2-1): KAGVTQTPRYLIKTRGQQVTLSCSPISGHRSVSWYQQTPGQGLQFLFEYFSETQRNKGNFPGRFSGRQFSNSRSEMNVSTLELGDSALYLCASSLYSAGGTNEQFFGPGTRLTVL.

This clonotype was counted only a few times. Compared with germline, one end of the junction differs, possibly owing to a read error. The chain employs TRBV28 and TRBJ1-2; possible D gene TRBD1, 5 bases. Germline V CDR1 and CDR2: MDHEN, SYDVKM. The CDR3 consists of 14 residues. CDR3 DNA: TGTGCCAGCAGTACCCAGGGCCCTAACTGTGGCTACACCTTC. Amino acid sequence: CASSTQGPNCGYTF.

In this sample, this clonotype turned up many times. This chain connects TRBV12-3 or TRBV12-4 to TRBJ2-3, with TRBD2 identical over 9 bases. With 1 base clipped from V and 2 bases from J, the junction kept 4 bases outside the gene matches. This CDR3 region has 16 residues. DNA for the CDR3: TGTGCCAGCAGTTTAGGGGCTAGCGGGGCCACAGATACGCAGTATTTT. This gives the protein CASSLGASGATDTQYF.

This clonotype was seen only once. A much larger clone differs by one base, so this may be a read error. This chain joins TRBV6-1 and TRBJ1-2, with D perhaps matching TRBD1 (5 bases). This CDR3 comprises 13 residues. Germline loops: CDR1 MNHNS, CDR2 SASEGT. CDR3 sequence reads: CATRDTGLFGYIF. In DNA form, the CDR3 reads TGTGCCACCCGGGATACAGGTCTTTTCGGCTACATCTTC.

Ten or more counts support this clonotype. The V and J genes are TRBV20-1 and TRBJ2-5, with D uncertain. CDR3 length: 13 amino acids. Trimming shortened V by 6 bases and J by 3 bases, and 14 bases separated the two germline ends. CDR1 DFQATT and CDR2 SNEGSKA come from the germline V gene (reference sequence). In DNA form, the CDR3 reads TGCAGTGCCCTAGGGCGAGCAAAAGAGACCCAGTACTTC. Its protein product is CSALGRAKETQYF.

This clonotype was seen at least ten times. V and J are TRBV5-1 and TRBJ2-1, with a tentative D call TRBD1 (5 bases). This CDR3 comprises 14 residues. V dropped 1 base and J dropped 8 bases, with 13 bases sitting between them. Germline V gives CDR1 SGHRS, CDR2 YFSETQ. The DNA of the CDR3 is TGCGCCAGCAGCTTGCGTCAGGGTCGACATGAGCAGTTCTTC. Protein sequence: CASSLRQGRHEQFF. Combining the CDR3 with reference TRBV5-1 and TRBJ2-1 gives the whole variable domain KAGVTQTPRYLIKTRGQQVTLSCSPISGHRSVSWYQQTPGQGLQFLFEYFSETQRNKGNFPGRFSGRQFSNSRSEMNVSTLELGDSALYLCASSLRQGRHEQFFGPGTRLTVL.

This clonotype appeared many times. The chain uses TRBV24-1 and TRBJ1-5; no definite D call. V was clipped by 3 bases and J by 1 base, with 6 bases between them. The CDR3 is made up of 14 amino acids. Germline assignment: CDR1 KGHDR and CDR2 SFDVKD. CDR3 sequence (DNA): TGTGCCACCAGTGATCCTCCCAGCAATCAGCCCCAGCATTTT. This sequence encodes CATSDPPSNQPQHF.

In nucleotides, the CDR3 is TGTGCCTGGAGGACCCGGACAGGCCACACTGAAGCTTTCTTT. Its protein product is CAWRTRTGHTEAFF. J is TRBJ1-1 and V is TRBV30; TRBD1 matches at 7 bases. J was trimmed by 3 bases and V by 3 bases; bases with no gene match: 7. Germline V gene sequence: CDR1 GTSNPN, CDR2 SVGIG (reference sequence). The CDR3 is 14 amino acids.

CDR3 in DNA: TGTGCCAGCAGCTTACTCGGGGGAGGGAGGACCGGGGAGCTGTTTTTT. As protein: CASSLLGGGRTGELFF. The chain carries TRBV11-2 and TRBJ2-2; 7 bases match TRBD2. Looked up from germline, CDR1 is SGHAT and CDR2 is FQNNGV. Unmatched junction bases numbered 8, after V lost 2 bases and J lost 5 bases. This CDR3 has 16 amino acids.

This clonotype came up many times. V usage is TRBV9 and J usage is TRBJ2-2, with 14 bases aligning to TRBD2. Trimming took 4 bases from V and 10 from J; bases not matched to a gene: 6. Germline CDR1 and CDR2: SGDLS and YYNGEE. The CDR3 consists of 15 residues. CDR3 in amino acids: CASSPGTSGSSELFF. CDR3 sequence (DNA): TGTGCCAGCAGCCCCGGGACTAGCGGGAGTTCGGAGCTGTTTTTT. Full variable domain (rest looked up from reference TRBV9 and TRBJ2-2): DSGVTQTPKHLITATGQRVTLRCSPRSGDLSVYWYQQSLDQGLQFLIQYYNGEERAKGNILERFSAQQFPDLHSELNLSSLELGDSALYFCASSPGTSGSSELFFGEGSRLTVL.

There are many counts of this clonotype. The CDR3 DNA reads as TGTGCCACAGGACAGGGAGGTGCCAATGAGCAGTTCTTC. It specifies CATGQGGANEQFF. The chain employs TRBV18 and TRBJ2-1, with 8 bases matching TRBD1. The junction had 8 bases not matched to a gene; V was cut back by 10 bases and J by 6 bases. This CDR3 is built from 13 residues. Germline CDR1 KGHSH, CDR2 LQKENI. The variable domain in full, completed from reference TRBV18 and TRBJ2-1, reads NAGVMQNPRHLVRRRGQEARLRCSPMKGHSHVYWYRQLPEEGLKFMVYLQKENIIDESGMPKERFSAEFPKEGPSILRIQQVVRGDSAAYFCATGQGGANEQFFGPGTRLTVL.

This clonotype was observed a few times. A much more abundant neighbour one base away suggests this may be a read error. The chain carries TRBV18 and TRBJ2-3; D is ambiguous. The CDR3 extends over 12 amino acids. Trimming removed 1 base at V and 5 bases at J, with 4 bases between. Germline V gene lookup returns CDR1 KGHSH and CDR2 LQKENI. Written as DNA, the CDR3 is TGTGCCAGCTCACCACTGGAAGATACGCAGTATTTT. This encodes CASSPLEDTQYF.

The chain links TRBV12-3 or TRBV12-4 to TRBJ2-7; D not certain. The CDR3 extends over 16 amino acids. The V gene lost 3 bases and the J gene lost 4 bases, with 19 bases spanning the gap. Written as DNA, the CDR3 is TGTGCCAGCAGTTTCTCGGCAACAGCCACCGGGTACGAGCAGTACTTC. Translated: CASSFSATATGYEQYF.

This clonotype was recorded at least ten times. The rearrangement links TRBV12-3 or TRBV12-4 to TRBJ2-7; D is uncertain. Deletions cut 6 bases from V and 2 bases from J, with 17 bases between. The CDR3 covers 15 residues. The CDR3 here is CASSPSGRPTYEQYF. In nucleotides, the CDR3 is TGTGCCAGCAGCCCCTCGGGCCGCCCAACCTACGAGCAGTACTTC.

This clonotype was observed at least ten times. The chain links TRBV2 to TRBJ2-7, with unresolved D. The CDR3 extends over 13 amino acids. Germline V gene data show CDR1 as SNHLY and CDR2 as FYNNEI. V lost 3 bases and J lost 5, with 11 bases in between. The CDR3 sequence is CASSEKGFHEQYF. DNA of the CDR3: TGTGCCAGCAGTGAGAAAGGGTTCCACGAGCAGTACTTC.